These T cell receptor beta chains were read from a single sample in a study of blood T cell repertoires in COVID-19. Some clones are missing from TCRdb's copy, which holds only in-frame ones; the method was immunoSEQ multiplex PCR. The table shows over 50,000 clones, with 81% occurring only once. The sample taken for sequencing was peripheral blood. These receptors were taken from an elderly man with acute or convalescent COVID-19. Both conserved end residues are part of each CDR3. The D gene is left open where the match is weak. Not all rows give a size; the values are once, few, many and, for expanded clones, a class.

>TRBV15|-|once|TRBJ2-2
CATRSVPGELFF
TGTGCCACCAGATCTGTCCCCGGGGAGCTGTTTTTT
>TRBV3-1/TRBV3-2|TRBD2|-|TRBJ2-1
CASSQALAGAGEQFF
TGTGCCAGCAGCCAAGCTCTAGCGGGAGCCGGTGAGCAGTTCTTC
>TRBV27|TRBD1|-|TRBJ2-7
CASSRAGTGSSYEQYF
TGTGCCAGCAGTCGGGCCGGGACAGGGAGCTCCTACGAGCAGTACTTC
>TRBV29-1|TRBD1|once|TRBJ1-4
CSVGTGFPTNEKLFF
TGCAGCGTGGGGACAGGGTTCCCAACTAATGAAAAACTGTTTTTT
>TRBV5-1|TRBD1|few|TRBJ2-3
CASSLRGGIRTDTQYF
TGCGCCAGCAGCTTGAGAGGGGGCATCAGGACAGATACGCAGTATTTT
>TRBV5-1|-|-|TRBJ2-7
CASSLGELNIYEQYF
TGCGCCAGCAGCCTCGGGGAATTGAATATCTACGAGCAGTACTTC
>TRBV4-1|TRBD1|once|TRBJ1-2
CASSQGTGRESVYGYTF
TGCGCCAGCAGCCAAGGGACAGGGAGAGAGTCGGTTTACGGCTACACCTTC
>TRBV3-1/TRBV3-2|-|-|TRBJ1-1
CASSQMYSSVEAFF
TGTGCCAGCAGCCAAATGTATTCTAGCGTCGAAGCTTTCTTT
>TRBV18|TRBD2|-|TRBJ2-2
CASSPMTSSNTGELFF
TGTGCCAGCTCACCTATGACTAGCTCGAACACCGGGGAGCTGTTTTTT
>TRBV19|-|-|TRBJ2-5
CASSKEGRETQYF
TGTGCCAGTAGTAAGGAGGGCCGGGAGACCCAGTACTTC
>TRBV28|TRBD2|few|TRBJ2-5
CASSFLPTSRETQYF
TGTGCCAGCAGTTTCCTTCCGACTAGCCGGGAGACCCAGTACTTC
>TRBV18|TRBD1|-|TRBJ2-7
CASSPGQGLGEQHF
TGTGCCAGCTCCCCGGGACAGGGTTTAGGCGAGCAGCACTTC
>TRBV5-1|-|-|TRBJ2-7
CASSLGPGEVNEQYF
TGCGCCAGCAGCTTGGGGCCGGGAGAGGTCAACGAGCAGTACTTC
>TRBV29-1|TRBD2|-|TRBJ2-7
CSVTSGGSEEQYF
TGCAGCGTTACTAGCGGGGGGTCGGAAGAGCAGTACTTC
>TRBV19|TRBD1|once|TRBJ2-7
CASNNPGQTYEQYF
TGTGCCAGTAACAATCCGGGACAGACCTACGAGCAGTACTTC
>TRBV7-2|-|once|TRBJ2-3
CASSLGGVSTDTQYF
TGTGCCAGCAGCTTGGGCGGGGTTAGCACAGATACGCAGTATTTT
>TRBV23-1|-|-|TRBJ2-1
CASTIPQQDEQFF
TGCGCCAGCACCATCCCACAGCAGGATGAGCAGTTCTTC
>TRBV19|-|-|TRBJ2-1
CASSIGGIGVNEQFF
TGTGCCAGTAGTATAGGAGGGATCGGAGTCAATGAGCAGTTCTTC
>TRBV11-3|TRBD1|-|TRBJ2-5
CASSKRGTGRLQETQYF
TGTGCCAGCAGCAAACGAGGGACAGGGCGACTACAAGAGACCCAGTACTTC
>TRBV5-5|-|-|TRBJ2-5
CASSFRMSQVQETQYF
TGTGCCAGCAGCTTCCGTATGTCCCAGGTCCAAGAGACCCAGTACTTC
>TRBV11-3|TRBD2|-|TRBJ2-2
CASSSTSGRAIGELFF
TGTGCCAGCAGCTCTACTAGCGGGAGGGCCATCGGGGAGCTGTTTTTT
>TRBV5-4|TRBD2|-|TRBJ2-7
CASSLTSGRDEQYF
TGTGCCAGCAGCTTGACTAGCGGGCGCGACGAGCAGTACTTC
>TRBV9|-|-|TRBJ2-1
CASSVRSGSSSYNEQFF
TGTGCCAGCAGCGTACGAAGCGGGTCCAGCTCCTACAATGAGCAGTTCTTC
>TRBV5-1|-|once|TRBJ2-7
CASTTDSPMKQYF
TGCGCCAGCACCACCGACAGTCCTATGAAGCAGTACTTC
>TRBV18|TRBD1|-|TRBJ1-2
CASSPGQLGYTF
TGTGCCAGCTCACCGGGACAGCTTGGCTACACCTTC
>TRBV7-2|-|-|TRBJ1-1
CASSLGRQGVTEAFF
TGTGCCAGCAGCTTAGGGCGGCAGGGTGTCACTGAAGCTTTCTTT
>TRBV5-1|-|once|TRBJ1-3
CASSVRDSTAGNTIYF
TGCGCCAGCAGCGTTAGAGACTCAACCGCTGGAAACACCATATATTTT
>TRBV5-6|TRBD1|-|TRBJ2-7
CASRKRQGISYEQYF
TGTGCCAGCAGGAAAAGACAGGGGATCTCCTACGAGCAGTACTTC
>TRBV5-1|TRBD2|many|TRBJ2-5
CASIPGTSEVTQYF
TGCGCCAGCATCCCTGGGACTAGCGAGGTGACCCAGTACTTC
>TRBV5-1|-|-|TRBJ1-1
CASSLVSPGDTEAFF
TGCGCCAGCAGCTTGGTTTCCCCGGGGGACACTGAAGCTTTCTTT
>TRBV27|TRBD1|-|TRBJ2-4
CASRPLVGTARAKNIQYF
TGTGCCAGCAGACCCCTGGTAGGGACAGCGAGAGCCAAAAACATTCAGTACTTC
>TRBV6-5|-|-|TRBJ1-6
CASSFEGDNSPLHF
TGTGCCAGCAGTTTTGAAGGAGATAATTCACCCCTCCACTTT
>TRBV7-6|TRBD1|-|TRBJ2-4
CASSSGTGGNIQYF
TGTGCCAGCAGCTCCGGGACAGGGGGAAACATTCAGTACTTC
>TRBV7-3|-|-|TRBJ1-1
CASSLAGNTEAFF
TGTGCCAGCAGCTTAGCGGGTAACACTGAAGCTTTCTTT
>TRBV5-8|-|-|TRBJ1-5
CASSLAIIRNQPQHF
TGTGCCAGCAGCTTGGCCATTATCAGGAATCAGCCCCAGCATTTT
>TRBV2|-|-|TRBJ2-7
CASSGGLYEQYF
TGTGCCAGCAGTGGGGGGCTCTACGAGCAGTACTTC
>TRBV14|-|-|TRBJ2-3
CASSQDIAVPYF
TGTGCCAGCAGCCAAGATATAGCGGTCCCCTATTTT
>TRBV7-9|TRBD1|once|TRBJ1-5
CASSLGTGTIPVQPQHF
TGTGCCAGCAGCTTAGGGACAGGGACGATACCCGTGCAGCCCCAGCATTTT
>TRBV12-2|-|-|TRBJ2-1
CASRLMGLLAGGFDNEQFF
TGTGCAAGTCGCTTGATGGGCCTATTAGCGGGGGGGTTCGACAATGAGCAGTTCTTC
>TRBV3-1/TRBV3-2|-|-|TRBJ2-3
CASSQGLVGPGEGDTQYF
TGTGCCAGCAGCCAGGGGTTGGTTGGGCCAGGGGAGGGCGATACGCAGTATTTT
>TRBV18|TRBD2|-|TRBJ2-4
CASSPPTSEKNIQYF
TGTGCCAGCTCGCCACCGACTAGCGAAAAAAACATTCAGTACTTC
>TRBV19|TRBD2|-|TRBJ2-3
CASSNSGRALETDTQYF
TGTGCCAGTAGTAATAGCGGGAGGGCCTTGGAGACAGATACGCAGTATTTT
>TRBV7-8|TRBD1|once|TRBJ1-1
CASSFDRGIYTEAFF
TGTGCCAGCAGCTTTGACAGGGGAATTTACACTGAAGCTTTCTTT
>TRBV10-3|TRBD1|-|TRBJ2-7
CAISRQGRGEQYF
TGTGCCATCAGTAGACAGGGGCGAGGAGAGCAGTACTTC
>TRBV18|TRBD1|-|TRBJ2-7
CASSPSGQGLGEQYF
TGTGCCAGCTCACCCTCTGGACAGGGGCTCGGCGAGCAGTACTTC
>TRBV30|TRBD1|-|TRBJ1-2
CAWRDQQGTRFGYTF
TGTGCCTGGAGGGACCAACAGGGGACCCGCTTTGGCTACACCTTC
>TRBV4-1|TRBD1|few|TRBJ1-2
CASSTPTGGNYGYTF
TGCGCCAGCAGCACCCCAACAGGGGGCAACTATGGCTACACCTTC
>TRBV5-4|TRBD1|-|TRBJ1-4
CASSYRDRDEKLFF
TGTGCCAGCAGCTATCGGGACAGAGATGAAAAACTGTTTTTT
>TRBV7-6|-|once|TRBJ2-1
CASSSPSGMSNEQFF
TGTGCCAGCAGCTCCCCTTCAGGGATGTCGAATGAGCAGTTCTTC
>TRBV6-6|-|once|TRBJ2-3
CASRDSGVRDTQYF
TGTGCCAGCAGGGATAGCGGCGTAAGGGATACGCAGTATTTT
>TRBV27|TRBD2|-|TRBJ2-1
CASSPTQRGGRNEQFF
TGTGCCAGCAGCCCTACGCAGCGGGGGGGCCGTAATGAGCAGTTCTTC
>TRBV30|-|-|TRBJ1-1
CAWSVQVNTEAFF
TGTGCCTGGAGTGTACAGGTGAACACTGAAGCTTTCTTT
>TRBV4-2|-|many|TRBJ1-3
CASSQDRISGNTIYF
TGTGCCAGCAGCCAAGATCGTATTTCTGGAAACACCATATATTTT
>TRBV9|TRBD1|once|TRBJ1-1
CASSEGQSMNTEAFF
TGTGCCAGCAGCGAGGGACAGAGTATGAACACTGAAGCTTTCTTT
>TRBV6-6|-|once|TRBJ1-2
CASSRGVRDGNYGYTF
TGTGCCAGCAGTCGAGGGGTGCGGGACGGTAACTATGGCTACACCTTC
>TRBV7-8|TRBD2|-|TRBJ2-1
CASSLELAVNEQFF
TGTGCCAGCAGCTTAGAACTAGCGGTCAATGAGCAGTTCTTC
>TRBV7-8|TRBD1|-|TRBJ1-2
CASSLAGQGLYGYTF
TGTGCCAGCAGCTTAGCGGGACAGGGTCTCTATGGCTACACCTTC
>TRBV6-6|-|-|TRBJ2-2
CATHGRANTGELFF
TGTGCCACGCACGGGAGAGCCAACACCGGGGAGCTGTTTTTT
>TRBV5-1|-|few|TRBJ2-5
CASSLRWGPQETQYF
TGCGCCAGCAGCCTGAGGTGGGGGCCACAAGAGACCCAGTACTTC
>TRBV3-1/TRBV3-2|-|once|TRBJ1-3
CASSQVRLARGTRSGNTIYF
TGTGCCAGCAGCCAAGTTCGCCTGGCCAGGGGTACGCGCTCTGGAAACACCATATATTTT